The 13 T cell receptor beta chains given below trace back to one sample, sequenced in a study of CD8 T cells in ankylosing spondylitis. One entry per CDR3 protein results from TCRdb running MiXCR on the 5' RACE reads. The data hold around 890,000 distinct CDR3 sequences, with 12% observed a single time. Their cognate antigens are unknown. Study-level findings and limits: A TCR beta motif made of several highly homologous variants seemed typical of ankylosing spondylitis blood.

The sequenced sample consisted of blood, either unsorted or a sorted T cell fraction (not recorded which). The receptors stem from a male donor with ankylosing spondylitis.

The J gene is TRBJ2-2, the V gene TRBV5-1; D is unclear. V shed 0 bases and J shed 5 bases, with 8 bases lying between them. Germline V lookup: CDR1 SGHRS, CDR2 YFSETQ. This CDR3 comprises 14 residues. The CDR3 sequence is CASSLALPTGELFF. CDR3 in DNA: TGCGCCAGCAGCTTGGCACTCCCTACCGGGGAGCTGTTTTTT.

V and J are TRBV20-1 and TRBJ2-6; D is perhaps TRBD2 (6 bases). Germline values: CDR1 DFQATT, CDR2 SNEGSKA (reference sequence). The CDR3 has 14 residues. The V and J ends lost 5 bases and 0 bases respectively, with 8 bases between them. The CDR3 protein is CSAWRDSGANVLTF. The CDR3, as DNA: TGCAGTGCTTGGAGGGACTCTGGGGCCAACGTCCTGACTTTC.

In this sample, this clonotype turned up a few times. The CDR3 loop reads CASSERDWASYEQYF. The CDR3 nucleotides read TGTGCCAGCAGCGAACGGGACTGGGCCTCCTACGAGCAGTACTTC. The chain combines TRBV7-2 with TRBJ2-7, with D maybe TRBD2 (6 bases). The CDR3 extends over 15 amino acids. The ends were cut back, 5 bases at V and 0 bases at J, with 14 bases in the middle. The germline gives CDR1 SGHTA, CDR2 FQGNSA.

This clonotype was picked up many times. The chain links TRBV20-1 to TRBJ2-7, with unresolved D. Trimming stripped 5 bases from V and 3 bases from J, with 14 bases between. The CDR3 is 13 amino acids. Per germline, CDR1 DFQATT and CDR2 SNEGSKA (reference sequence). CDR3 bases: TGCAGTGCTCCGGACCTCAACGACTACGAGCAGTACTTC. Translation: CSAPDLNDYEQYF.

The chain has TRBV12-3 or TRBV12-4 and TRBJ1-4; D remains unclear. The germline V and J ends were trimmed by 2 bases and 11 bases, with 9 bases remaining between them. This CDR3 is built from 12 residues. The CDR3 loop reads CASSLTDVKLFF. In nucleotides, the CDR3 is TGTGCCAGCAGTTTAACGGATGTGAAACTGTTTTTT.

The rearrangement uses TRBV21-1 and TRBJ2-1; the table calls TRBD2, which could not be checked here. TRBV21-1 is marked as a pseudogene. The CDR3 consists of 15 residues. The CDR3 here is CASSNRDSHASEQFF. The CDR3 DNA reads TGTGCCAGCAGCAACCGGGACTCCCACGCATCTGAGCAGTTCTTC.

This clonotype occurred a few times. V usage is TRBV5-1 and J usage is TRBJ1-5; no clear D. The V gene lost 0 bases and the J gene lost 7 bases, with 11 bases spanning the gap. CDR3 length equals 14 residues. Looked up from germline, CDR1 is SGHRS and CDR2 is YFSETQ. The CDR3 protein is CASSLVLGSQPQHF. The CDR3 region has the DNA TGCGCCAGCAGCTTGGTACTAGGGAGCCAGCCCCAGCATTTT.

This chain connects TRBV19 to TRBJ2-7; maybe TRBD2 (6 bases). CDR3 length: 15 amino acids. V lost 3 bases to trimming and J lost 5 bases, with 17 bases between them. In germline, CDR1 is LNHDA, CDR2 SQIVND (reference sequence). Written as DNA, the CDR3 is TGTGCCAGTAGTATCGGGACTTCTTTCGGGGACGAGCAGTACTTC. Its translation: CASSIGTSFGDEQYF.

This rearrangement joins TRBV4-3 to TRBJ1-1; D not certain. V dropped 4 bases and J dropped 3 bases, with 12 bases sitting between them. Germline V gene lookup returns CDR1 LGHNA and CDR2 YSLEER. There are 14 residues in the CDR3. For the CDR3, the DNA is TGCGCCAGCAGCCTAACGGTTGTAGACACTGAAGCTTTCTTT. This gives the protein CASSLTVVDTEAFF.

This clonotype was counted a few times. The chain uses TRBV6-2 or TRBV6-3 and TRBJ2-7; 7 bases are a match to TRBD2. The V gene's germline CDR1 is MNHEY and CDR2 SVGEGT. V was clipped by 2 bases and J by 0 bases; unmatched bases: 7. The CDR3 is made up of 16 amino acids. The CDR3 loop is CASSYATSDPSYEQYF. The CDR3 nucleotides are TGTGCCAGCAGTTACGCAACTAGCGACCCCTCCTACGAGCAGTACTTC.

This clonotype was recorded a few times. The chain combines TRBV18 with TRBJ1-2; D remains unclear. V dropped 2 bases and J dropped 11 bases, with 12 bases sitting between them. From germline, CDR1 is KGHSH and CDR2 LQKENI. The CDR3 contains 12 residues. The DNA for the CDR3 is TGTGCCAGCTCACCAGACGCCCCCCTTTACACCTTC. Amino acids: CASSPDAPLYTF.

This clonotype was seen at least ten times. V and J are TRBV20-1 and TRBJ2-5; D unresolved. The CDR3 consists of 13 residues. Germline V gene data show CDR1 as DFQATT and CDR2 as SNEGSKA (reference sequence). Trimming removed 5 bases from V and 4 bases from J, with 14 bases in between. The CDR3 region is CSAQLAWGETQYF. The CDR3 DNA reads as TGCAGTGCTCAGCTTGCTTGGGGAGAGACCCAGTACTTC.

This clonotype was observed a handful of times. This chain joins TRBV5-1 and TRBJ1-1; D not resolved. The length of the CDR3 is 14 residues. Looked up from germline, CDR1 is SGHRS and CDR2 is YFSETQ. Trimming removed 2 bases at V and 3 bases at J, with 11 bases between. CDR3 sequence: CASSFIVGDTEAFF. Written as DNA, the CDR3 is TGCGCCAGCAGCTTTATAGTGGGAGACACTGAAGCTTTCTTT.